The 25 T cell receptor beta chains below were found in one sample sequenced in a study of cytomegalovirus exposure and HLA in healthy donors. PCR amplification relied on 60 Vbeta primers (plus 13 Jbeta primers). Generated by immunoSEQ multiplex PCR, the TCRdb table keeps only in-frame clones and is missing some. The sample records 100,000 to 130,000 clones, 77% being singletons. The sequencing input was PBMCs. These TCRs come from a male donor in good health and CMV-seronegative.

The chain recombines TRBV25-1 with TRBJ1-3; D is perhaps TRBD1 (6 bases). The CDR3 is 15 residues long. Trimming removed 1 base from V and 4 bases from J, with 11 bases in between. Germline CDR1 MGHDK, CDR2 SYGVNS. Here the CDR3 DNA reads TGTGCCAGCAGTGAATCGTCAGGGGCCGGAAACACCATATATTTT. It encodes CASSESSGAGNTIYF.

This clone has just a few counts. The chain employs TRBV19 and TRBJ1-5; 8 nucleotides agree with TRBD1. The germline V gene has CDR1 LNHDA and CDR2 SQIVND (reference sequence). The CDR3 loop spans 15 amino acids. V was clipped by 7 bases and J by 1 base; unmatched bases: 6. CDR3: CASKRQGLSNQPQHF. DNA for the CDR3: TGTGCCAGTAAACGACAGGGGTTGAGCAATCAGCCCCAGCATTTT.

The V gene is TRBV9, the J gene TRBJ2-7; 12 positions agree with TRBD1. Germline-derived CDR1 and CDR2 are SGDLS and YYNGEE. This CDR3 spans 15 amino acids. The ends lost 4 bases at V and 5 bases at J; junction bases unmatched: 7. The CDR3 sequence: CASSPRDRGLDEQYF. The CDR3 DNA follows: TGTGCCAGCAGCCCCCGGGACAGGGGGCTTGACGAGCAGTACTTC.

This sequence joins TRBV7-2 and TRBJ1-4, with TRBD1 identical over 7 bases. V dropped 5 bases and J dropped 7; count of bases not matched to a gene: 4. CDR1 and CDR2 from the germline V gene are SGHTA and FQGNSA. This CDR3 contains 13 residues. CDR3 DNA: TGTGCCAGCAGCCAGGGACAGACTGAAAAACTGTTTTTT. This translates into CASSQGQTEKLFF.

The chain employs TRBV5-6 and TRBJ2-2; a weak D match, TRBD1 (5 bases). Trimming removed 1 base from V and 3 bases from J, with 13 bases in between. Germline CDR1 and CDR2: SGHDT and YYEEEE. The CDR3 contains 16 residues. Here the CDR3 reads CASSLRRQGYTGELFF. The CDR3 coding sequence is TGTGCCAGCAGCTTGAGGCGGCAGGGATACACCGGGGAGCTGTTTTTT.

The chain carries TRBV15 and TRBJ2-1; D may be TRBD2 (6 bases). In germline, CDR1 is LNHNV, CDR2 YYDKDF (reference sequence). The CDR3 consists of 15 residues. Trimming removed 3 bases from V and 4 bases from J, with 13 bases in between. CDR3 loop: CATSSRDSGYNEQFF. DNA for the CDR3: TGTGCCACCAGCAGCCGGGACTCTGGGTACAATGAGCAGTTCTTC.

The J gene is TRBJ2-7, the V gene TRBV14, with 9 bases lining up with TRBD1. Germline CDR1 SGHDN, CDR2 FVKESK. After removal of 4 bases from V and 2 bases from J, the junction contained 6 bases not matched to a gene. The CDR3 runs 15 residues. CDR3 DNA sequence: TGTGCCAGCAGCCGGCCGGGACAGGGCCCCTACGAGCAGTACTTC. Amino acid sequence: CASSRPGQGPYEQYF.

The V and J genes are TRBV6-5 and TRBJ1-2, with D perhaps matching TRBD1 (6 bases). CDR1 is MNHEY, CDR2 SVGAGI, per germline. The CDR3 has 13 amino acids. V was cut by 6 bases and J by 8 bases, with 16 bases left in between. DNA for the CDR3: TGTGCCAGCAGCCAGGGGCGGTTGACAGGCTACACCTTC. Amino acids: CASSQGRLTGYTF.

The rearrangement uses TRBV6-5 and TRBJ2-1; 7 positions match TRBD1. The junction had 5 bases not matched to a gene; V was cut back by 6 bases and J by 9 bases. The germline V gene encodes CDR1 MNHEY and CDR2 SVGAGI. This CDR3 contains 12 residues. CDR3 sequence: CASSRDSGEQFF. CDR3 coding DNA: TGTGCCAGCAGCCGGGACAGCGGTGAGCAGTTCTTC.

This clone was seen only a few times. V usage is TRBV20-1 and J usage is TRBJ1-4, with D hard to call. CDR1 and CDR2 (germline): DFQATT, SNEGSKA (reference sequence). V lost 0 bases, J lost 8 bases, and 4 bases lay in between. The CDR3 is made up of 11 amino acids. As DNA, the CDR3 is TGCAGTGCTAGAGATCTGGAAAAACTGTTTTTT. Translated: CSARDLEKLFF.

The chain's CDR3 is CASSKGLRGSNQPQHF. DNA for the CDR3: TGTGCCAGCAGCAAGGGACTCCGAGGTAGCAATCAGCCCCAGCATTTT. This chain connects TRBV21-1 to TRBJ1-5. TRBV21-1 is assigned pseudogene status. This CDR3 region has 16 residues.

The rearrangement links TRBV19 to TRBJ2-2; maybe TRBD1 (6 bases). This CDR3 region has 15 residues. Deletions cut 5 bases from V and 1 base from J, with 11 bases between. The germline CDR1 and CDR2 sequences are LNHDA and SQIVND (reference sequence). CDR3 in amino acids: CASSPRTVNTGELFF. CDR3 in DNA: TGTGCCAGTAGTCCTCGGACAGTGAACACCGGGGAGCTGTTTTTT.

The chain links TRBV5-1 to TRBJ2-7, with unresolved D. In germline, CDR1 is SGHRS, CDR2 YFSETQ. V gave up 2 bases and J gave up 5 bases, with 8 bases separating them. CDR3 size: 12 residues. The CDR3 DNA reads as TGCGCCAGCAGCTTAGAGGCCGACGAGCAGTACTTC. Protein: CASSLEADEQYF. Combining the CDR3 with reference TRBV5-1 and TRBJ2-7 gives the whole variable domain KAGVTQTPRYLIKTRGQQVTLSCSPISGHRSVSWYQQTPGQGLQFLFEYFSETQRNKGNFPGRFSGRQFSNSRSEMNVSTLELGDSALYLCASSLEADEQYFGPGTRLTVT.

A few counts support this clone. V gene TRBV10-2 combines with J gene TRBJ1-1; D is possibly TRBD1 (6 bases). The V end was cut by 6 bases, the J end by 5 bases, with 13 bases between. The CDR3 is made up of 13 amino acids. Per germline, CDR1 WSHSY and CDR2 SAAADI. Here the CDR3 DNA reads TGCGCCAGCAGGAACAGGGTGGGGACTGAAGCTTTCTTT. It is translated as CASRNRVGTEAFF.

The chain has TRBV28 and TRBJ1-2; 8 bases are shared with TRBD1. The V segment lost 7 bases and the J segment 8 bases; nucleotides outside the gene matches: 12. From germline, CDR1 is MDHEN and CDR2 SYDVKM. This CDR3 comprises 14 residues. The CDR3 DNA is TGTGCCAGCACCCCGTCCGGGACAGGTGGCGGCTACACCTTC. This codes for CASTPSGTGGGYTF.

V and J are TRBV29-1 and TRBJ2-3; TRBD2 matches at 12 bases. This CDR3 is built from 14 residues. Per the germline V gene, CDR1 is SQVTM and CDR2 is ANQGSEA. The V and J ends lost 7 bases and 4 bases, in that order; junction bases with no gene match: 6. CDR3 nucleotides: TGCAGCGCCCTGACTAGCGGGAGCGCAGATACGCAGTATTTT. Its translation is CSALTSGSADTQYF.

Here the CDR3 reads CASSRIPDRVDEKLFF. In DNA form, the CDR3 reads TGCGCCAGCAGCCGAATCCCGGACAGGGTTGATGAAAAACTGTTTTTT. The genes are TRBV5-1 and TRBJ1-4; TRBD1 matches at 8 bases. Germline CDR1 is SGHRS and CDR2 is YFSETQ. Germline trimming cut 4 bases from V and 6 bases from J; bases unmatched to any gene: 11. The CDR3 totals 16 residues. Combining the CDR3 with reference TRBV5-1 and TRBJ1-4 gives the whole variable domain KAGVTQTPRYLIKTRGQQVTLSCSPISGHRSVSWYQQTPGQGLQFLFEYFSETQRNKGNFPGRFSGRQFSNSRSEMNVSTLELGDSALYLCASSRIPDRVDEKLFFGSGTQLSVL.

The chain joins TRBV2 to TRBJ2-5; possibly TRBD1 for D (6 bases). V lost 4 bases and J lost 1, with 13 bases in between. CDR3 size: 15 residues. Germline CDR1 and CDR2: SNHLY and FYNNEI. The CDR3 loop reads CASSGIRTVQETQYF. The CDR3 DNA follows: TGTGCCAGCAGTGGGATTCGGACAGTCCAAGAGACCCAGTACTTC.

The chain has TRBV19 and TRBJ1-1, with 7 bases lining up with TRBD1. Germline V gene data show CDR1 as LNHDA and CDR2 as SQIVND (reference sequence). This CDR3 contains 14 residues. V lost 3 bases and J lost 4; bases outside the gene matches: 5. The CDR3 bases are TGTGCCAGTAGTATGCCCGGACAGGCCACTGAAGCTTTCTTT. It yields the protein CASSMPGQATEAFF. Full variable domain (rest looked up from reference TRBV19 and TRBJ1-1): DGGITQSPKYLFRKEGQNVTLSCEQNLNHDAMYWYRQDPGQGLRLIYYSQIVNDFQKGDIAEGYSVSREKKESFPLTVTSAQKNPTAFYLCASSMPGQATEAFFGQGTRLTVV.

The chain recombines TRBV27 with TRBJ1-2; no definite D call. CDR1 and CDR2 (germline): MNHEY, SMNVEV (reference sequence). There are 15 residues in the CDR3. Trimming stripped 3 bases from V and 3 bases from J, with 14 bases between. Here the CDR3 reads CASSLRVGGDYGYTF. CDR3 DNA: TGTGCCAGCAGTTTGCGGGTTGGAGGCGACTATGGCTACACCTTC.

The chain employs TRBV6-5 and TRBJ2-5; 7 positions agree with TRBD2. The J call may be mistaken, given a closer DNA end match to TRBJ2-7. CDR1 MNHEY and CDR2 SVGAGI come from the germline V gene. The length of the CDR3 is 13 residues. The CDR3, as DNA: TGTGCCAGCAGTCAAGCGGGGAAATACGAGCAGTACTTC. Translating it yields CASSQAGKYEQYF.

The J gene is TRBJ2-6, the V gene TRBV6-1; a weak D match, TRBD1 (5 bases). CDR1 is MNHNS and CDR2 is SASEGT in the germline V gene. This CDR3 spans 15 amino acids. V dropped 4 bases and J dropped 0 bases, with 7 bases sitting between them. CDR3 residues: CASSVDSSGANVLTF. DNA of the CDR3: TGTGCCAGCAGTGTTGACAGCTCTGGGGCCAACGTCCTGACTTTC.

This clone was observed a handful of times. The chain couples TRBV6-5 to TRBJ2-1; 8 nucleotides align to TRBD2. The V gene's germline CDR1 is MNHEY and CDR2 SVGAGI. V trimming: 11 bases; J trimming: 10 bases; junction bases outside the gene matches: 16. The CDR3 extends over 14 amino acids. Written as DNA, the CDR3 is TGTGCCTCAGCAGTTAACCTAGCGGGTCAGGAGCAGTTCTTC. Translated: CASAVNLAGQEQFF.

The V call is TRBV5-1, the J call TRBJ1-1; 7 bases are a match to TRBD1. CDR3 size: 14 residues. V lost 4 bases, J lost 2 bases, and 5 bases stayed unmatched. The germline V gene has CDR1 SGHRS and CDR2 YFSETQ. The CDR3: CASSLGTANTEAFF. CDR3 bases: TGCGCCAGCAGCCTGGGGACAGCCAACACTGAAGCTTTCTTT.

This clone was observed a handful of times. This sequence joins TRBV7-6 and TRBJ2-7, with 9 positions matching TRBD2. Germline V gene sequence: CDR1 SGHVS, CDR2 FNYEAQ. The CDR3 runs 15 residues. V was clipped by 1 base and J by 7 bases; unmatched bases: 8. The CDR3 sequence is CASSLGVAGVGEQYF. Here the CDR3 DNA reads TGTGCCAGCAGCTTAGGCGTAGCGGGAGTTGGGGAGCAGTACTTC.